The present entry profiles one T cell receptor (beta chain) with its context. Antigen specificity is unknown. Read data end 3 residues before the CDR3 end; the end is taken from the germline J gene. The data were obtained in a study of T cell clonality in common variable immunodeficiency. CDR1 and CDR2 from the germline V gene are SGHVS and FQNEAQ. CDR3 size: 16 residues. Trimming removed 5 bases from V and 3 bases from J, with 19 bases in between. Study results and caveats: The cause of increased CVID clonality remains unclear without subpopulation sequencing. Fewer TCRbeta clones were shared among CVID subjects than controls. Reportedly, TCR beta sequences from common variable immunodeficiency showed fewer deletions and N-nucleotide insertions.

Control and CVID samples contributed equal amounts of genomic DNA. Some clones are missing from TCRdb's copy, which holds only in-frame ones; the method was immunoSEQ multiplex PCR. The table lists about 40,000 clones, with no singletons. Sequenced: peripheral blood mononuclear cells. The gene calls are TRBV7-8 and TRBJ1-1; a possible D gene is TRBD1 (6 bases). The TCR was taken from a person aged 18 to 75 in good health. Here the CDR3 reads CASSPAGTLMYTEAFF. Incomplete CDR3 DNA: TGTGCCAGCAGCCCTGCCGGGACACTGATGTACACTGAA.